This is a list of T cell receptor beta chains from one sample in a study of low-dose radiotherapy and immunotherapy resistance in tumors. TCRdb processed the reads anew with MiXCR; each CDR3 protein has one entry. The sample has roughly 52,000 distinct CDR3 sequences; around a third are singletons. Sequenced here: PBMCs, sampled after low-dose radiotherapy plus immunotherapy. The receptor source for this set is a male donor with rectosigmoid adenocarcinoma. The CDR3 runs from the conserved cysteine through the conserved F or W. The D gene is left open where the match is weak. Where a row states a size, it is once, few, many or the class of an expanded clone; other rows omit it.

D gene: -
J gene: TRBJ2-1
clone size: -
V gene: TRBV28
CDR3 DNA: TGTGCCAGCAGTACTGACCCCAATGAGCAGTTCTTC
CDR3 protein: CASSTDPNEQFF

D gene: -
J gene: TRBJ2-1
clone size: medium-sized
V gene: TRBV21-1
CDR3 DNA: TGTGCCAGCAGCAAAGACGGTCAGCGGGAGTACAATGAGCAGTTCTTC
CDR3 protein: CASSKDGQREYNEQFF

D gene: TRBD1
J gene: TRBJ2-6
clone size: many
V gene: TRBV7-2
CDR3 DNA: TGTGCCAGCAGCCGAAGACAGGGGCAGAGGGAAGGGGCCAACGTCCTGACTTTC
CDR3 protein: CASSRRQGQREGANVLTF

D gene: TRBD1
J gene: TRBJ1-5
clone size: -
V gene: TRBV6-5
CDR3 DNA: TGTGCCAGCAGGCCTGGACAGGGGTTGAGTCGCGGCAATCAGCCCCAGCATTTT
CDR3 protein: CASRPGQGLSRGNQPQHF

D gene: -
J gene: TRBJ1-2
clone size: -
V gene: TRBV5-1
CDR3 DNA: TGCGCCAGCAGCTCAAACAGCGGATATGGCTACACCTTC
CDR3 protein: CASSSNSGYGYTF

D gene: -
J gene: TRBJ2-3
clone size: many
V gene: TRBV30
CDR3 DNA: TGTGCCTGGAGTGCAGTCCGGATGATAGATACGCAGTATTTT
CDR3 protein: CAWSAVRMIDTQYF

D gene: TRBD2
J gene: TRBJ2-2
clone size: -
V gene: TRBV6-2/TRBV6-3
CDR3 DNA: TGTGCCAGCAGTTACATAGCGGGATCCGGGGAGCTGTTTTTT
CDR3 protein: CASSYIAGSGELFF

D gene: -
J gene: TRBJ2-4
clone size: many
V gene: TRBV20-1
CDR3 DNA: TGCAGTGCTATCCCTGGTAGGGGCACGGCCAAAAACATTCAGTACTTC
CDR3 protein: CSAIPGRGTAKNIQYF

D gene: -
J gene: TRBJ2-7
clone size: few
V gene: TRBV7-6
CDR3 DNA: TGTGCCAGCAGCTTTACTCCGGACCGGCCTTTCTACGAGCAGTACTTC
CDR3 protein: CASSFTPDRPFYEQYF

D gene: -
J gene: TRBJ2-7
clone size: many
V gene: TRBV5-1
CDR3 DNA: TGCGCCAGCAGCTTCGATCAGAGATACGAGCAGTACTTC
CDR3 protein: CASSFDQRYEQYF

D gene: -
J gene: TRBJ2-5
clone size: -
V gene: TRBV6-2/TRBV6-3
CDR3 DNA: TGTGCCAGCAGCGATAGACCAGGTCGAAGAGAGACCCAGTACTTC
CDR3 protein: CASSDRPGRRETQYF

D gene: -
J gene: TRBJ2-1
clone size: -
V gene: TRBV3-1
CDR3 DNA: TGTGCCAGCAGCCAAAACTTTGGGAAATTTTCCTACAATGAGCAGTTCTTC
CDR3 protein: CASSQNFGKFSYNEQFF

D gene: TRBD2
J gene: TRBJ2-1
clone size: -
V gene: TRBV11-1
CDR3 DNA: TGTGCCAGCAGCTTCCTATACCCCCTAGCGGGAATGCAAAAGGGGGATGAGCAGTTCTTC
CDR3 protein: CASSFLYPLAGMQKGDEQFF

D gene: -
J gene: TRBJ2-7
clone size: -
V gene: TRBV6-1
CDR3 DNA: TGTGCCACAAGATACAGGGCCTTGCGCCAAACCTACGAGCAGTACTTC
CDR3 protein: CATRYRALRQTYEQYF

D gene: -
J gene: TRBJ2-3
clone size: many
V gene: TRBV4-3
CDR3 DNA: TGCGCCAGCAGCCCTGACGGGTCGGATACGCAGTATTTT
CDR3 protein: CASSPDGSDTQYF

D gene: -
J gene: TRBJ2-1
clone size: once
V gene: TRBV29-1
CDR3 DNA: TGCAGCCATACATCGGGGGCAGGCACCCCATACAATGAGCAGTTCTTC
CDR3 protein: CSHTSGAGTPYNEQFF